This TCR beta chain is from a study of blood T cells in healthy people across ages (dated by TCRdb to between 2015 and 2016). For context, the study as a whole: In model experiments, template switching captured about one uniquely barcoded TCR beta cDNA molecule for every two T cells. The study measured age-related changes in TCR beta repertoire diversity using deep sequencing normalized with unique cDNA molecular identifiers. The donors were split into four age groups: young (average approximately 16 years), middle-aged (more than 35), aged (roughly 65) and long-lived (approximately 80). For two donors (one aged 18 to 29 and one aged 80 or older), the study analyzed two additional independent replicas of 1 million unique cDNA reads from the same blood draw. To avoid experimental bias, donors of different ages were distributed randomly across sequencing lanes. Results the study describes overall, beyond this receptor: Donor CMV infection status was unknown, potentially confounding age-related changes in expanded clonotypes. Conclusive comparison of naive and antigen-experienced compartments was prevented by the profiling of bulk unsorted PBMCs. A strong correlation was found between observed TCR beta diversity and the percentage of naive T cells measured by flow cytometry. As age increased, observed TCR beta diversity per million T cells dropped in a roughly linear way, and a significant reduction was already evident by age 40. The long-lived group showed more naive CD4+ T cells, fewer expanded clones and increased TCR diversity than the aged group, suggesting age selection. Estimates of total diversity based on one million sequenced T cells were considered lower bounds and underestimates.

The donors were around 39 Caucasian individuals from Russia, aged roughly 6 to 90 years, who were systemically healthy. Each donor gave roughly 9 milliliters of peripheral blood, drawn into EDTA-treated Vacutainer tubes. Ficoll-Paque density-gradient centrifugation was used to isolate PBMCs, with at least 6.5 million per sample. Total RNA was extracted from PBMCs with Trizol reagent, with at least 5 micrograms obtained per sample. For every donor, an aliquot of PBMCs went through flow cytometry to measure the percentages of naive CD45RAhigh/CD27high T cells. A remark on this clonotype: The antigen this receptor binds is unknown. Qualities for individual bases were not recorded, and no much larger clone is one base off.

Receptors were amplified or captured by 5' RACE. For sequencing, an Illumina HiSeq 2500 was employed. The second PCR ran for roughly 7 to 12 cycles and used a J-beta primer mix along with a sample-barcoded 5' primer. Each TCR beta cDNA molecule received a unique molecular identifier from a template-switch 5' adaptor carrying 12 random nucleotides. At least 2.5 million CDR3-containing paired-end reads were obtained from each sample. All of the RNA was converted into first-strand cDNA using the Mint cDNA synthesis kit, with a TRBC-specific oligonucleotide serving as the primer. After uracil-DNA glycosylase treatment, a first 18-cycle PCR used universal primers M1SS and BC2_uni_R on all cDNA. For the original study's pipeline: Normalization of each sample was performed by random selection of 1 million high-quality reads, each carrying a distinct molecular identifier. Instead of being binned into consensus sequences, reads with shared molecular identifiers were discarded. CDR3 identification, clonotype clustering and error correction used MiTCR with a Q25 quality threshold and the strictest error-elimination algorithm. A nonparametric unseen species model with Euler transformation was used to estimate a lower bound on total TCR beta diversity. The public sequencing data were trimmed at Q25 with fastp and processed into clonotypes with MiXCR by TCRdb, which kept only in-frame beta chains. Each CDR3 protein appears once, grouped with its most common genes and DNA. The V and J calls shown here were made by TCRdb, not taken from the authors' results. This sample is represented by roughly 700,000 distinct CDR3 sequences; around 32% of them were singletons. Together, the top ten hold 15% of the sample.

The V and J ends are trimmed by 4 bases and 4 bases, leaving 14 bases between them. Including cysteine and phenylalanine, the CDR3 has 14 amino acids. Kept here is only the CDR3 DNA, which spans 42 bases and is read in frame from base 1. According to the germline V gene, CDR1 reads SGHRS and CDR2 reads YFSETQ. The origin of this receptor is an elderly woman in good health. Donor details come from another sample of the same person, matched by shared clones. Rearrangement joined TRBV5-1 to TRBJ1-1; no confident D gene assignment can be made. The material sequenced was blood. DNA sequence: TGCGCCAGCAGCCGAGTAGCCGCGGGCACTGAAGCTTTCTTT. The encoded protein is CASSRVAAGTEAFF. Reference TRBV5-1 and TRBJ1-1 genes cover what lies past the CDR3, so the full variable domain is KAGVTQTPRYLIKTRGQQVTLSCSPISGHRSVSWYQQTPGQGLQFLFEYFSETQRNKGNFPGRFSGRQFSNSRSEMNVSTLELGDSALYLCASSRVAAGTEAFFGQGTRLTVV.